Each of the 5 T cell receptor beta chains below was sequenced from the same sample in a study of CD8 T cells in ankylosing spondylitis. Whole-study results and caveats: A TCR beta motif made of about eight highly homologous variants seemed typical of ankylosing spondylitis blood.

The antigens for these receptors are not known. TCRdb redid the calling of the 5' RACE reads with MiXCR, one entry per CDR3 protein. The repertoire holds about 420,000 distinct CDR3 sequences, with under 25% as singletons. Sequencing was done on a sample of blood, either unsorted or a sorted T cell fraction (not recorded which). These receptors originate from a male donor with ankylosing spondylitis.

This clonotype has at least ten counts. The V and J genes are TRBV29-1 and TRBJ2-3; a possible D gene is TRBD2 (6 bases). CDR3 length equals 13 residues. Trimming stripped 8 bases from V and 2 bases from J, with 14 bases between. In germline, CDR1 is SQVTM, CDR2 ANQGSEA. In DNA, the CDR3 is TGCAGCCTCGTGCGGGACGCCACAGATACGCAGTATTTT. Its translation is CSLVRDATDTQYF.

This clonotype showed up just a few times. The CDR3 is CATSRARTSGDTQYF. The CDR3 nucleotides read TGTGCCACCAGCAGAGCCCGGACTAGCGGAGATACGCAGTATTTT. The chain couples TRBV15 to TRBJ2-3, with 10 bases fitting TRBD2. The junction had 3 bases not matched to a gene; V was cut back by 1 base and J by 5 bases. This CDR3 contains 15 residues. CDR1 LNHNV and CDR2 YYDKDF come from the germline V gene (reference sequence).

The chain uses TRBV20-1 and TRBJ2-3; TRBD2 matches 12 bases. Germline V CDR1 and CDR2: DFQATT, SNEGSKA (reference sequence). V was clipped by 0 bases and J by 3 bases; unmatched bases: 4. CDR3 length: 16 residues. The CDR3 loop is CSARDQTSGRTDTQYF. CDR3 DNA: TGCAGTGCTAGAGATCAAACTAGCGGGAGGACAGATACGCAGTATTTT.

This clonotype was counted between two and nine times. The genes are TRBV7-3 and TRBJ2-3; 11 bases match TRBD2. CDR3 length: 15 amino acids. Trimming cost V 5 bases and J 4 bases; bases outside gene matches: 5. CDR1 SGHTA and CDR2 FQGTGA come from the germline V gene. CDR3 coding DNA: TGTGCCAGCAGCCCGGGACTAGCGGTACCAGATACGCAGTATTTT. Its protein product is CASSPGLAVPDTQYF.

The rearrangement uses TRBV2 and TRBJ1-6; 9 bases align to TRBD1. V gave up 5 bases and J gave up 8 bases; unmatched junction bases: 4. Germline V lookup: CDR1 SNHLY, CDR2 FYNNEI. The CDR3 sequence is 14 residues long. The CDR3 here is CASSKDRGYSPLHF. As DNA, the CDR3 is TGTGCCAGCAGTAAAGACAGGGGGTATTCACCCCTCCACTTT.